These 13 T cell receptor beta chains share one sample of origin, sequenced in a study of blood T cell repertoires in COVID-19. Sequenced by immunoSEQ multiplex PCR; TCRdb stores in-frame clones only, minus some. This sample carries under 250,000 clones, 88% of them seen once, and the ten largest clones take roughly 6.8%. Sequencing input: peripheral blood. These receptors all stem from a woman aged 25 to 39 with COVID-19, enrolled during active disease.

The chain joins TRBV5-1 to TRBJ2-1, with 11 nucleotides matching TRBD2. Germline V gene sequence: CDR1 SGHRS, CDR2 YFSETQ. V gave up 1 base and J gave up 6 bases; unmatched junction bases: 6. This CDR3 contains 16 residues. The CDR3 reads CASSLQTSGRVNEQFF. CDR3 nucleotides: TGCGCCAGCAGCTTGCAAACTAGCGGGAGAGTCAATGAGCAGTTCTTC.

The chain couples TRBV7-6 to TRBJ2-7; 9 positions agree with TRBD1. The ends lost 5 bases at V and 6 bases at J; junction bases unmatched: 5. CDR3 size: 13 residues. Per the germline V gene, CDR1 is SGHVS and CDR2 is FNYEAQ. CDR3 sequence reads: CASSHGTGSEQYV. The CDR3 coding sequence is TGTGCCAGCAGCCATGGGACAGGGTCCGAGCAGTACGTC.

The rearrangement joins TRBV11-3 to TRBJ1-1; 7 positions agree with TRBD1. CDR1 SGHNT and CDR2 YENEEA come from the germline V gene. Trimming removed 0 bases from V and 4 bases from J; junction bases left unmatched: 5. The CDR3 extends over 15 amino acids. This CDR3 reads CASSLDTGVATEAFF. CDR3 sequence (DNA): TGTGCCAGCAGCTTAGATACAGGGGTAGCCACTGAAGCTTTCTTT.

The chain couples TRBV11-3 to TRBJ1-1; the D gene is possibly TRBD1 (6 bases). CDR1 and CDR2 from the germline V gene are SGHNT and YENEEA. The V end was cut by 4 bases, the J end by 7 bases, with 10 bases between. The CDR3 consists of 12 residues. The DNA for the CDR3 is TGTGCCAGCAGCTGGACAGAGGGTGAAGCTTTCTTT. Residues: CASSWTEGEAFF.

V gene TRBV28 combines with J gene TRBJ2-1, with 9 bases identical to TRBD2. This CDR3 is built from 19 residues. The V and J ends lost 4 bases and 2 bases, in that order; junction bases with no gene match: 15. Germline loops: CDR1 MDHEN, CDR2 SYDVKM. The DNA for the CDR3 is TGTGCCAGCAGTTATCGACGGGCACCGGGACTAGCAGCCTACAATGAGCAGTTCTTC. It codes for CASSYRRAPGLAAYNEQFF.

V gene TRBV6-5 combines with J gene TRBJ1-3; D is perhaps TRBD1 (6 bases). The CDR3 totals 14 residues. Trimming left V 7 bases short and J 8 bases short, with 18 bases between. The V gene's germline CDR1 is MNHEY and CDR2 SVGAGI. Here the CDR3 DNA reads TGTGCCAGCACTCCGGCCGGGAGGGGGGACACCATATATTTT. Its protein is CASTPAGRGDTIYF.

The rearrangement links TRBV6-6 to TRBJ1-5; TRBD1 matches at 9 bases. Germline-derived CDR1 and CDR2 are MNHNY and SVGAGI (reference sequence). Trimming removed 5 bases from V and 5 bases from J; junction bases left unmatched: 16. The CDR3 loop spans 18 amino acids. The CDR3 DNA sequence: TGTGCCAGCAGTCAGATAACAGGGGGCGGCTTCTCGTATCAGCCCCAGCATTTT. Protein: CASSQITGGGFSYQPQHF.

The gene calls are TRBV12-5 and TRBJ2-3; weak D call: TRBD1 (5 bases). Trimming left V 3 bases short and J 2 bases short, with 9 bases between. The CDR3 is 14 residues long. Germline V gives CDR1 LGHNT, CDR2 FRNRAP. DNA for the CDR3: TGTGCTAGTGGTTTAGGACACAACACAGATACGCAGTATTTT. Its translation: CASGLGHNTDTQYF.

This clone was counted a single time. The chain uses TRBV4-3 and TRBJ1-2; 7 bases align to TRBD1. Trimming removed 3 bases from V and 10 bases from J; junction bases left unmatched: 11. CDR1 and CDR2 from the germline V gene are LGHNA and YSLEER. The CDR3 is made up of 14 amino acids. CDR3: CASSHNLGQPFYTF. The CDR3, as DNA: TGCGCCAGCAGCCATAACCTGGGACAGCCGTTCTACACCTTC.

The chain is built from TRBV5-4 and TRBJ2-3, with 11 bases lining up with TRBD2. The CDR3 spans 18 residues. J gave up 1 base and V 4 bases, and 11 bases lay outside the gene matches. The germline CDR1 and CDR2 sequences are SGHNT and YYREEE (reference sequence). The CDR3 DNA is TGTGCCAGCAGCCCAGGGACTAGCGGCTTACTTCGCACAGATACGCAGTATTTT. This translates into CASSPGTSGLLRTDTQYF.

V usage is TRBV4-3 and J usage is TRBJ2-2; 9 bases map to TRBD2. J was trimmed by 7 bases and V by 0 bases; bases with no gene match: 6. This CDR3 region has 16 residues. The germline CDR1 and CDR2 sequences are LGHNA and YSLEER. The CDR3 DNA sequence: TGCGCCAGCAGCCAAGACGCGGGAGGGCCAAACGGGGAGCTGTTTTTT. It translates to CASSQDAGGPNGELFF.

Only one count was recorded for this clone. The rearrangement links TRBV6-6 to TRBJ2-2, with 7 bases that match TRBD2. Germline loops: CDR1 MNHNY, CDR2 SVGAGI (reference sequence). The CDR3 sequence is 16 residues long. V shed 1 base, J shed 4 bases, and the junction held 6 bases outside the gene matches. The CDR3 here is CASSYLRESGTGELFF. CDR3 nucleotide sequence: TGTGCCAGCAGTTACTTGCGGGAGTCGGGCACCGGGGAGCTGTTTTTT.

V gene TRBV5-8 combines with J gene TRBJ2-5; 10 bases match TRBD1. V dropped 4 bases and J dropped 5; count of bases not matched to a gene: 8. Germline V lookup: CDR1 SGHTS, CDR2 YDEGEE. The CDR3 runs to 15 residues. The CDR3 sequence: CASSPGTGEAETQYF. DNA for the CDR3: TGTGCCAGCAGCCCCGGGACAGGGGAAGCGGAGACCCAGTACTTC. The whole variable domain, filled in from reference TRBV5-8 and TRBJ2-5, reads EAGVTQSPTHLIKTRGQQATLRCSPISGHTSVYWYQQALGLGLQFLLWYDEGEERNRGNFPPRFSGRQFPNYSSELNVNALELEDSALYLCASSPGTGEAETQYFGPGTRLLVL.